This T cell receptor beta chain was recorded in a study of cytomegalovirus exposure and HLA in healthy donors. Whole-study context: The Caucasian-associated ancestry cluster held roughly 84% of under 450 genotyped donors. Findings of the study overall: Using the classifier, cytomegalovirus status was reportedly diagnosed with high specificity and sensitivity. Because they were indistinguishable, some V segments, including TRBV6-2 and TRBV6-3, were excluded.

The donors comprised healthy bone marrow donors. Notes on this clone: The antigen is not known.

The V and J ends lost 5 bases and 5 bases, in that order; junction bases with no gene match: 6. This CDR3 has 14 amino acids. The germline CDR1 and CDR2 sequences are MNHEY and SMNVEV (reference sequence). PCR primers comprised 60 Vbeta and 13 Jbeta primers. TCRdb's table, derived via immunoSEQ multiplex PCR, lists solely in-frame clones and lacks some. The repertoire holds around 120,000 clones, with 82% as singletons. The V call is TRBV27, the J call TRBJ1-5; 7 bases align to TRBD1. This sequence was found in a male donor in good health and CMV-seropositive. Sequenced input: PBMCs. The CDR3 region has the DNA TGTGCCAGCAGTCCCAGGGGGGAATATCAGCCCCAGCATTTT. This encodes CASSPRGEYQPQHF.